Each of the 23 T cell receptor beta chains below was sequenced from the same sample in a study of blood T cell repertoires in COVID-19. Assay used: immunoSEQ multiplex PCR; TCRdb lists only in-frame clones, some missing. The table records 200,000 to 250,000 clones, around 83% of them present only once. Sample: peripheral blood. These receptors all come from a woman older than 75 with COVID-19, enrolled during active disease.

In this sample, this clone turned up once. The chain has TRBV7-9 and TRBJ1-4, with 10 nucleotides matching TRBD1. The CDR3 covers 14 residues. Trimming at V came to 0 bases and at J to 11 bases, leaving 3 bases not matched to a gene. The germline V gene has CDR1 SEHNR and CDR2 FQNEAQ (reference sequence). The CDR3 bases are TGTGCCAGCAGCTTAGCCGGGACAGGGGAGAAACTGTTTTTT. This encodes CASSLAGTGEKLFF.

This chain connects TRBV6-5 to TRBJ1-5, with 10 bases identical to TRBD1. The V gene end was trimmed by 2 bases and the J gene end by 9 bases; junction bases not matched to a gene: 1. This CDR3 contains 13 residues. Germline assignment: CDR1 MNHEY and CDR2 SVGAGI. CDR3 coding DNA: TGTGCCAGCAGTTACGACAGGGGGCTGCCCCAGCATTTT. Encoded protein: CASSYDRGLPQHF.

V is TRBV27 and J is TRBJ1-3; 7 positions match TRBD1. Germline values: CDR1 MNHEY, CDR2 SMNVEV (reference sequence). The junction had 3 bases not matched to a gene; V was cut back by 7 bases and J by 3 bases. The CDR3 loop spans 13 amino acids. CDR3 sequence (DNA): TGTGCCAGCATGGGACAGAGTGGAAACACCATATATTTT. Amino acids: CASMGQSGNTIYF.

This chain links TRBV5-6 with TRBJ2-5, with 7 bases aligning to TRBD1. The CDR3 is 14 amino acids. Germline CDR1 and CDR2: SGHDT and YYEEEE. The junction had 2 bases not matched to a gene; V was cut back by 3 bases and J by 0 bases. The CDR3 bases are TGTGCCAGCAGCTCCGGGACAGACCAAGAGACCCAGTACTTC. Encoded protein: CASSSGTDQETQYF.

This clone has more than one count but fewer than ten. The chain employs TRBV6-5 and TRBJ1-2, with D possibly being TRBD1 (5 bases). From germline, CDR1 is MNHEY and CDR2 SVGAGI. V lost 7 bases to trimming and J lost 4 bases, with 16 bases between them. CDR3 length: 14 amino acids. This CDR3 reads CASTPGGSLYGYTF. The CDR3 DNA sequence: TGTGCCAGCACCCCGGGGGGTAGCCTCTATGGCTACACCTTC.

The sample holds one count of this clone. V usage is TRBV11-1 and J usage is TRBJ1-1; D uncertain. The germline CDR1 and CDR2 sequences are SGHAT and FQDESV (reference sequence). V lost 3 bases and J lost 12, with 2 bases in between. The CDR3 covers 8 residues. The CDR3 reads CASSFTFF. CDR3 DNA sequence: TGTGCCAGCAGCTTTACTTTCTTT.

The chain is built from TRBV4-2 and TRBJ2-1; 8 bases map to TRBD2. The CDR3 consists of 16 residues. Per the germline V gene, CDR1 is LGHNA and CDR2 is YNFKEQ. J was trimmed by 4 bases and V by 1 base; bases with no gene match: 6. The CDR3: CASSQGGLAGYNEQFF. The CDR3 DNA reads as TGTGCCAGCAGCCAAGGAGGACTAGCTGGTTACAATGAGCAGTTCTTC.

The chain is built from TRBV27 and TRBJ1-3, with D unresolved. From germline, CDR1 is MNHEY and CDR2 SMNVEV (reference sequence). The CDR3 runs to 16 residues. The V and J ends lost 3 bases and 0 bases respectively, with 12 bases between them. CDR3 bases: TGTGCCAGCAGTTTCCCCGACACGCACTCTGGAAACACCATATATTTT. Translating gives CASSFPDTHSGNTIYF.

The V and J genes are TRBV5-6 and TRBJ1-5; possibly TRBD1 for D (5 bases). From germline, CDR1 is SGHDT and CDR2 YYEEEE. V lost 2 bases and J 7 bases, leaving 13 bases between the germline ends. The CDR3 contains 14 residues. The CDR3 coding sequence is TGTGCCAGCAGCTTTCCGGGTGCAGGGCAGCCCCAGCATTTT. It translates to CASSFPGAGQPQHF.

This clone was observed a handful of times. CDR3 region: CASNLSGGGVNTEAFF. The CDR3 DNA reads TGTGCCAGCAACCTATCCGGCGGGGGGGTGAACACTGAAGCTTTCTTT. The J gene is TRBJ1-1, the V gene TRBV28; possibly TRBD1 for D (5 bases). The CDR3 consists of 16 residues. In germline, CDR1 is MDHEN, CDR2 SYDVKM. V was clipped by 7 bases and J by 0 bases, with 18 bases between them.

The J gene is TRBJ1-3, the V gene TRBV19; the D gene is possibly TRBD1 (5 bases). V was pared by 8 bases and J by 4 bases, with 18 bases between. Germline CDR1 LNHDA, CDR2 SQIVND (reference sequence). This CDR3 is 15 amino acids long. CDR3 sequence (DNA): TGTGCCAGTGCGGGACTCATGACGGAGGGAAACACCATATATTTT. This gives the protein CASAGLMTEGNTIYF. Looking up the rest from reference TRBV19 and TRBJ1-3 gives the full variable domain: DGGITQSPKYLFRKEGQNVTLSCEQNLNHDAMYWYRQDPGQGLRLIYYSQIVNDFQKGDIAEGYSVSREKKESFPLTVTSAQKNPTAFYLCASAGLMTEGNTIYFGEGSWLTVV.

The CDR3 loop is CASTPWRGRGNTIYF. For the CDR3, the DNA is TGTGCCAGCACCCCCTGGAGGGGGCGCGGAAACACCATATATTTT. The rearrangement joins TRBV28 to TRBJ1-3; 7 nucleotides agree with TRBD1. Trimming at V came to 7 bases and at J to 4 bases, leaving 10 bases not matched to a gene. The germline gives CDR1 MDHEN, CDR2 SYDVKM. This CDR3 is built from 15 residues.

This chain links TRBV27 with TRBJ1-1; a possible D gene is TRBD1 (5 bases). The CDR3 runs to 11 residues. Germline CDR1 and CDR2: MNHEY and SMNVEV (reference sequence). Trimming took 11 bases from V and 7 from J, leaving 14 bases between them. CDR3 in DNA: TGTGCCGCTCGGAGGAGGGGTGAAGCTTTCTTT. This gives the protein CAARRRGEAFF.

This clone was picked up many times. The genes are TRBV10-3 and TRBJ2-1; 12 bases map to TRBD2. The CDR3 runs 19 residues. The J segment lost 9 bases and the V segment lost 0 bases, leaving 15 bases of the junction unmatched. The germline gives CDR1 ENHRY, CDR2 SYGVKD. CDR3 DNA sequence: TGTGCCATCAGTGAGTCATCCGGGTGGTCTAGCGGGGGGGATTCTGAGCAGTTCTTC. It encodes CAISESSGWSSGGDSEQFF.

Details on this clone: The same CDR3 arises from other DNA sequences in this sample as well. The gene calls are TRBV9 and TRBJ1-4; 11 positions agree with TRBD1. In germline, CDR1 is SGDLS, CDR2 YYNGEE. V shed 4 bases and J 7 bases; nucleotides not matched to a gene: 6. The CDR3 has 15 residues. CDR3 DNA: TGTGCCAGCAGCCCTGCCGGGACAGGGGGTGAAAAACTGTTTTTT. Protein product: CASSPAGTGGEKLFF.

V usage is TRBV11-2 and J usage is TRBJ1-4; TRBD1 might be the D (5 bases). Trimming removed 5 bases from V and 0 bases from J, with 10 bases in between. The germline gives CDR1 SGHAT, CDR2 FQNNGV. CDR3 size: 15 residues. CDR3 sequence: CASSIPQATNEKLFF. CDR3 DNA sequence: TGTGCCAGCAGCATCCCACAGGCAACTAATGAAAAACTGTTTTTT.

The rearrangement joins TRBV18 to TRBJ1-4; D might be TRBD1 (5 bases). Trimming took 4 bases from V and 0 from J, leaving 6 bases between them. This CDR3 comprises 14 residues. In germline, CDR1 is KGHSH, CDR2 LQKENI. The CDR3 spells CASSQTATNEKLFF. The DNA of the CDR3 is TGTGCCAGCTCACAGACAGCAACTAATGAAAAACTGTTTTTT.

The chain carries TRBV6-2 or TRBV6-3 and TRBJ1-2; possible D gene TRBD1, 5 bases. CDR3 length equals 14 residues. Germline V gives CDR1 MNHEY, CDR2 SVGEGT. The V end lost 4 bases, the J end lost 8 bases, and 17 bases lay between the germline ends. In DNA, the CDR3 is TGTGCCAGCAGTTTGCCGGGCCCCACAGGCGGCTACACCTTC. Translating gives CASSLPGPTGGYTF.

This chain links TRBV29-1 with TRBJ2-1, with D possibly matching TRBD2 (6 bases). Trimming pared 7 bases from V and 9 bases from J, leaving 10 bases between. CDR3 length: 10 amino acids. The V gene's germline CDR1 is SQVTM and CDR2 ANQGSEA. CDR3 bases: TGCAGCGGCGGGGAGCGTGAGCAGTTCTTC. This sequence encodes CSGGEREQFF.

CDR3 residues: CATQSRSGGYGYTF. CDR3 DNA sequence: TGTGCCACCCAATCCCGGTCAGGGGGCTATGGCTACACCTTC. The chain combines TRBV24-1 with TRBJ1-2; 7 positions match TRBD1. CDR1 KGHDR and CDR2 SFDVKD come from the germline V gene. With 9 bases clipped from V and 4 bases from J, the junction kept 10 bases outside the gene matches. The CDR3 covers 14 residues.

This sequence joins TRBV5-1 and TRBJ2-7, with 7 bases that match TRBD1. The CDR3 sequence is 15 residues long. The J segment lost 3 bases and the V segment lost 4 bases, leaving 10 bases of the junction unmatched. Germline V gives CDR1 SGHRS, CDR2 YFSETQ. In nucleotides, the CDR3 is TGCGCCAGCAGCGAATCGACAGGGTTAGGCTACGAGCAGTACTTC. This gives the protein CASSESTGLGYEQYF.

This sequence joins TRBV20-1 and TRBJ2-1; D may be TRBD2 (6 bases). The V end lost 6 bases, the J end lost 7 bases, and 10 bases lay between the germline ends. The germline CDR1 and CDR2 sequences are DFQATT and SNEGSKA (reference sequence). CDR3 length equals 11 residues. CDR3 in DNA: TGCAGTGCCATCCGGGGGAATGAGCAGTTCTTC. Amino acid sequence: CSAIRGNEQFF.

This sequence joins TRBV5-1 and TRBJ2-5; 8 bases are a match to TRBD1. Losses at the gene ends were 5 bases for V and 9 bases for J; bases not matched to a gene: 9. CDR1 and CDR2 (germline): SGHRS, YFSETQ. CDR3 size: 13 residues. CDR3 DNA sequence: TGCGCCAGCAGAATGGGACAGGTCCCCCCCCAGTACTTC. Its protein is CASRMGQVPPQYF.